These T cell receptor beta chains were read from a single sample in a study of blood T cell repertoires in COVID-19. Method: immunoSEQ multiplex PCR; TCRdb's copy keeps in-frame clones and lacks some. This sample has fewer than 250,000 clones, with 88% found just once. The specimen sequenced was peripheral blood. Receptor source: a man in his 70s with acute or convalescent COVID-19. CDR3s include the opening cysteine and the closing phenylalanine or tryptophan. The D gene is left open where the match is weak. A clone size is listed for some rows: how often the clone was seen (once, few, many), or a class if it is expanded.

d_call	v_call	j_call	clone_size	cdr3_aa	cdr3_nt
TRBD2	TRBV7-9	TRBJ2-1	many	CASSPFLAGGSSYNEQFF	TGTGCCAGCAGCCCCTTTCTAGCGGGAGGGAGCTCCTACAATGAGCAGTTCTTC
TRBD1	TRBV5-5	TRBJ2-1	-	CASSLEGQGYNEQFF	TGTGCCAGCAGCTTGGAGGGACAGGGGTACAATGAGCAGTTCTTC
TRBD1	TRBV6-5	TRBJ1-6	-	CASSSSGQGLRSPLHF	TGTGCCAGCAGTTCTTCCGGACAGGGTCTACGTTCACCCCTCCACTTT
-	TRBV6-5	TRBJ2-7	once	CASSSPGLSSYEQYF	TGTGCCAGCAGTTCGCCGGGACTGAGCTCCTACGAGCAGTACTTC
TRBD1	TRBV30	TRBJ2-3	few	CAWSGGQGVTDTQYF	TGTGCCTGGAGCGGGGGACAGGGTGTCACAGATACGCAGTATTTT
-	TRBV7-9	TRBJ2-7	once	CASSLASSAVYEQYF	TGTGCCAGCAGCTTAGCGTCATCGGCGGTCTACGAGCAGTACTTC
TRBD2	TRBV5-5	TRBJ2-7	-	CASSLVASGTYEQYF	TGTGCCAGCAGCTTGGTGGCTAGCGGCACCTACGAGCAGTACTTC
-	TRBV27	TRBJ1-3	-	CASSLTNRAGNTIYF	TGTGCCAGCAGTTTAACAAACAGGGCTGGAAACACCATATATTTT
TRBD2	TRBV5-4	TRBJ2-3	-	CASSVRLAGDTDTQYF	TGTGCCAGCAGCGTAAGACTAGCGGGGGACACAGATACGCAGTATTTT
TRBD1	TRBV29-1	TRBJ1-1	-	CSFGQGGTEAFF	TGCAGCTTCGGACAGGGCGGTACTGAAGCTTTCTTT
-	TRBV3-1/TRBV3-2	TRBJ2-7	-	CASSQDEVEQYF	TGTGCCAGCAGCCAAGATGAGGTCGAGCAGTACTTC
-	TRBV19	TRBJ1-3	-	CASGELGSGNTIYF	TGTGCCTCCGGGGAGCTTGGCTCTGGAAACACCATATATTTT
TRBD2	TRBV18	TRBJ2-1	-	CASSPKTSGREVGQFF	TGTGCCAGCTCACCAAAGACTAGCGGGAGAGAGGTTGGGCAGTTCTTC
TRBD2	TRBV2	TRBJ2-1	-	CASNPTSGKYNEQFF	TGTGCCAGCAATCCGACTAGCGGGAAATACAATGAGCAGTTCTTC
TRBD1	TRBV4-3	TRBJ1-6	-	CASSQAGGPSPLHF	TGCGCCAGCAGCCAAGCAGGGGGCCCTTCACCCCTCCACTTT
-	TRBV9	TRBJ2-2	-	CASSVDYSGELFF	TGTGCCAGCAGCGTTGACTACTCCGGGGAGCTGTTTTTT
-	TRBV30	TRBJ1-1	-	CAAGETTEAFF	TGTGCCGCAGGGGAGACCACTGAAGCTTTCTTT
-	TRBV19	TRBJ2-1	-	CASSIGSISVQFF	TGTGCCAGTAGTATAGGTAGTATCTCTGTTCAGTTCTTC
-	TRBV9	TRBJ2-3	-	CASSVAGGQGGTDTQYF	TGTGCCAGCAGCGTAGCAGGGGGGCAGGGTGGCACAGATACGCAGTATTTT
-	TRBV19	TRBJ2-1	once	CATASGAGIYNEQFF	TGTGCCACCGCCTCCGGGGCGGGAATCTACAATGAGCAGTTCTTC
TRBD1	TRBV28	TRBJ2-1	-	CASSLSGQSYNEQFF	TGTGCCAGCAGTTTATCGGGACAGTCCTACAATGAGCAGTTCTTC
TRBD2	TRBV29-1	TRBJ2-5	-	CSTHRLATGRPETQYF	TGCAGCACCCATAGACTAGCGACCGGCCGCCCGGAGACCCAGTACTTC